This entry describes one T cell receptor (beta chain). This sample was taken from a study of blood T cell repertoires in COVID-19. The overall study: Acute and convalescent COVID-19 specimens originated in the United States, Italy and Spain. In each case, the material was cDNA or gDNA derived from T cells, B-cell-depleted T cells, or PBMCs.

The germline V gene encodes CDR1 SGHTA and CDR2 FQGNSA. V lost 4 bases to trimming and J lost 12 bases; unmatched junction nucleotides: 9. The CDR3 has 13 amino acids. Source study methods: Estimates of nucleated cell counts were drawn from the amplification of reference gene primers. TCRdb's copy holds only in-frame clones and misses some; the assay was immunoSEQ multiplex PCR. Clonal size and the V and J genes are those of that table, whereas D and trimming came from the DNA. Of a few hundred thousand clones in the sample, around 88% are singletons; the top ten hold about 1.3%. Source material: peripheral blood. This TCR was sampled from a man older than 75 with acute or convalescent COVID-19. The rearrangement joins TRBV7-2 to TRBJ2-4, with 7 bases identical to TRBD1. This CDR3 is CASSSPVRGTQYF. In DNA, the CDR3 is TGTGCCAGCAGCTCCCCCGTCAGGGGGACTCAGTACTTC.